This TCR beta chain was identified in a study of T-cell reconstitution after alpha-beta-depleted transplantation in children. TCRbeta library construction was performed incorporating unique molecular identifiers. MiXCR was run by TCRdb on the PCR reads, yielding one entry per CDR3 protein. This table has 450,000 to 500,000 distinct CDR3 sequences, around 12% appearing once. This clonotype has only a few counts. The receptor's source is a human donor who donated a stem cell graft to a child with combined immunodeficiency. The sequencing used PBMCs from the stem cell graft donor, collected from the stem cell graft.

In nucleotides, the CDR3 is TGTGCCAGCAGTTTGGCACTAGCGGGGCCCCGGGATGAGCAGTTCTTC. Its protein product is CASSLALAGPRDEQFF. V is TRBV12-3 or TRBV12-4 and J is TRBJ2-1; TRBD2 agrees at 10 bases. Germline trimming cut 3 bases from V and 8 bases from J; bases unmatched to any gene: 10. The CDR3 spans 16 residues.